This T cell receptor beta chain was sequenced during a study of blood T cell repertoires in COVID-19. As for the study in general: Spain, Italy and the United States supplied samples that represented acute and convalescent COVID-19. PBMCs, B-cell-depleted T cells, or T cells provided the cDNA or gDNA that made up the material.

The V and J ends lost 5 bases and 4 bases, in that order; junction bases with no gene match: 6. Germline V lookup: CDR1 MNHEY, CDR2 SVGAGI. The CDR3 sequence is 14 residues long. Original methodology: Cell counts per sample came from amplifying reference gene primers. Clones were sequenced by immunoSEQ multiplex PCR, and TCRdb holds only the in-frame ones, with some missing. V and J calls and clone size come straight from that table; D and trimming were deduced from the DNA. Of approximately 390,000 clones in the sample, around 87% were seen once. This receptor was obtained from a man between 18 and 29 years old with active or convalescent COVID-19. This chain joins TRBV6-5 and TRBJ1-2; 8 nucleotides line up with TRBD1. Source material: peripheral blood. DNA of the CDR3: TGTGCCAGCAGTACGGACAGGGTGGGCTATGGCTACACCTTC. It is translated as CASSTDRVGYGYTF.